This T cell receptor beta chain was sequenced for a study of shared clonotypes between healthy human individuals. Study in general: A donor's plate count was three for CD4 naive and three for CD4 memory; CD8 naive had two and CD8 memory one. Study-wide results and limits: Compared with clonotypes that all four donors shared, non-shared clonotypes had lower generation probabilities. Sampling used blood alone; tissue repertoires probably differ.

The naive CD8 subset, CD45RO-negative cells positively selected for CCR7, excluded terminally differentiated effector memory CD45RA+ cells. Recent acute infections and vaccinations were absent in the healthy HIV-negative adult donors. Turning to this clone: The antigen remains undetermined. The same CDR3 can be traced to other DNA sequences in this sample.

The CDR3 consists of 14 residues. V lost 6 bases to trimming and J lost 1 base; unmatched junction nucleotides: 6. The V gene's germline CDR1 is LNHDA and CDR2 SQIVND (reference sequence). Some clones are missing from TCRdb's copy, which holds only in-frame ones; the method was immunoSEQ multiplex PCR. This table holds 2 million to 2.5 million clones, about 92% found once. The rearrangement links TRBV19 to TRBJ2-7, with TRBD1 matching 7 bases. The sample taken for sequencing was naive CD8+ T cells from PBMCs. This TCR was sampled from a young man in good health. Some clones in this sample may be carry-over from other donors' samples. The CDR3 loop is CASSPRDSSYEQYF. The CDR3 nucleotides are TGTGCCAGTAGCCCCAGGGACAGTTCCTACGAGCAGTACTTC. Based on the CDR3 plus reference TRBV19 and TRBJ2-7, the full variable domain is DGGITQSPKYLFRKEGQNVTLSCEQNLNHDAMYWYRQDPGQGLRLIYYSQIVNDFQKGDIAEGYSVSREKKESFPLTVTSAQKNPTAFYLCASSPRDSSYEQYFGPGTRLTVT.